This T cell receptor (beta chain) was sequenced for a study of cytomegalovirus exposure and HLA in healthy donors. The CDR3 has 16 residues. V shed 2 bases, J shed 11 bases, and the junction held 15 bases outside the gene matches. CDR1 SGHAT and CDR2 FQDESV come from the germline V gene (reference sequence). Turning to this clone: The antigen is not known.

Regarding the study as a whole: As was reported, the classifier diagnosed cytomegalovirus status with high specificity and sensitivity. Confirmation in vitro established that three CMV-associated chains were specific for CMV antigens. The study flagged about 160 TCR beta chains as cytomegalovirus-associated.

Repertoires were generated with immunoSEQ multiplex PCR, while TCRdb's copy carries only in-frame clones and drops some. The profile shows 180,000 or so clones, approximately 82% of them singletons. Sequenced: PBMCs. V is TRBV11-1 and J is TRBJ2-1, with 7 positions matching TRBD2. This receptor was identified in a young woman in good health and CMV-seropositive. CDR3 sequence: CASSLISLGAGVQQFF. CDR3 nucleotides: TGTGCCAGCAGCTTAATTTCCCTAGGGGCGGGAGTCCAGCAGTTCTTC.